The 25 T cell receptor beta chains reported below all come from one sample, sequenced in a study of human T cells and chemical hapten exposure. Time point denoted: pre-sensitization, week 0. Stated treatment: therapeutic diphenylcyclopropenone sensitization with weekly scalp DPC. A single record per CDR3 protein comes from TCRdb applying MiXCR to the RACE reads. This repertoire shows a few hundred thousand distinct CDR3 sequences, around 7% found once; its top ten account for 1.2%. The source was whole blood, collected in connection with sensitization to the hapten diphenylcyclopropenone (DPC). The origin of the receptors is a man between 18 and 29 years old with alopecia areata. Some clones in this sample may be carry-over from other donors' samples.

This clonotype was detected only once. Here the CDR3 reads CASSPPGRRNTEAFF. CDR3 nucleotide sequence: TGTGCCAGCAGCCCTCCGGGACGGCGAAACACTGAAGCTTTCTTT. This rearrangement joins TRBV3-1 to TRBJ1-1; D perhaps matches TRBD1 (5 bases). The CDR3 runs 15 residues. Germline V gene sequence: CDR1 LGHDT, CDR2 YNNKEL (reference sequence). Trimming took off 4 bases at V and 2 bases at J, with 14 bases between the two ends.

This clonotype has more than one count but fewer than ten. The rearrangement uses TRBV20-1 and TRBJ2-3; the D is unclear. The V and J ends lost 2 bases and 7 bases respectively, with 7 bases between them. This CDR3 has 11 amino acids. Germline CDR1 reads DFQATT; CDR2 reads SNEGSKA (reference sequence). The CDR3 loop is CSARRTNTQYF. The DNA of the CDR3 is TGCAGTGCTAGAAGGACGAATACGCAGTATTTT.

This clonotype came up a few times. This chain uses TRBV5-6 with TRBJ2-5; D not certain. The CDR3 length is 12 residues. Per the germline V gene, CDR1 is SGHDT and CDR2 is YYEEEE. V was shortened by 3 bases and J by 7 bases, with 10 bases between the two germline ends. CDR3 amino acids: CASSSDIGTQYF. Here the CDR3 DNA reads TGTGCCAGCAGCTCAGACATCGGGACCCAGTACTTC.

This clonotype was seen more than once but under ten times. The rearrangement uses TRBV29-1 and TRBJ1-2; weak D call: TRBD1 (6 bases). CDR1 is SQVTM and CDR2 is ANQGSEA in the germline V gene. V lost 8 bases to trimming and J lost 2 bases, with 15 bases between them. This CDR3 comprises 13 residues. The CDR3 nucleotides are TGCAGCACCGCTCCGGGGGGCAACTATGGCTACACCTTC. Translation gives CSTAPGGNYGYTF.

Here the CDR3 reads CAISDTGGSDYGYTF. The DNA of the CDR3 is TGTGCCATCAGCGATACAGGGGGCTCGGACTATGGCTACACCTTC. The chain couples TRBV10-3 to TRBJ1-2; 9 nucleotides agree with TRBD1. V was pared by 6 bases and J by 3 bases, with 8 bases of the junction left unmatched. This CDR3 spans 15 amino acids. CDR1 and CDR2 from the germline V gene are ENHRY and SYGVKD.

This clonotype was seen many times. The rearrangement joins TRBV7-9 to TRBJ1-2; a possible D gene is TRBD1 (5 bases). This CDR3 is built from 16 residues. Germline CDR1 SEHNR, CDR2 FQNEAQ (reference sequence). The V end lost 1 base, the J end lost 0 bases, and 12 bases lay between the germline ends. CDR3 residues: CASSLDWGRANYGYTF. CDR3 nucleotides: TGTGCCAGCAGCTTAGACTGGGGCAGAGCTAACTATGGCTACACCTTC.

On this clonotype: At one boundary the junction diverges from the germline segment, which might be a read error. The chain links TRBV11-1 to TRBJ2-2; 7 bases match TRBD2. The CDR3 runs to 14 residues. Germline assignment: CDR1 SGHAT and CDR2 FQDESV (reference sequence). The CDR3 coding sequence is TGTGCCAGCAGCTATAACGGCCTGGCGGGGGAGCTGGTTTTT. It encodes CASSYNGLAGELVF.

This clonotype was seen ten or more times. The chain has TRBV2 and TRBJ1-1, with a tentative D call TRBD1 (5 bases). Trimming stripped 10 bases from V and 2 bases from J, with 20 bases between. The CDR3 length is 15 residues. Germline V gene sequence: CDR1 SNHLY, CDR2 FYNNEI. CDR3 amino acids: CATYPSGVINTEAFF. CDR3 nucleotide sequence: TGTGCCACATACCCGTCGGGGGTCATAAACACTGAAGCTTTCTTT.

This clonotype appeared a few times. The chain recombines TRBV6-1 with TRBJ2-5; tentatively, D is TRBD2 (5 bases). Germline V CDR1 and CDR2: MNHNS, SASEGT. This CDR3 comprises 13 residues. Trimming stripped 3 bases from V and 2 bases from J, with 7 bases between. The CDR3 sequence: CASSEGSQETQYF. CDR3 DNA sequence: TGTGCCAGCAGTGAGGGGAGTCAAGAGACCCAGTACTTC.

The rearrangement links TRBV20-1 to TRBJ2-1, with D perhaps matching TRBD2 (6 bases). Germline CDR1 reads DFQATT; CDR2 reads SNEGSKA (reference sequence). V was cut by 1 base and J by 1 base, with 17 bases left in between. The CDR3 runs 17 residues. The CDR3: CSARVNLGGNSYNEQFF. CDR3 DNA sequence: TGCAGTGCTAGAGTAAACTTGGGCGGGAATTCCTACAATGAGCAGTTCTTC.

This clonotype was seen more than once but under ten times. V gene TRBV6-2 or TRBV6-3 combines with J gene TRBJ1-6; D might be TRBD1 (5 bases). The ends were cut back, 0 bases at V and 6 bases at J, with 6 bases in the middle. CDR1 and CDR2 from the germline V gene are MNHEY and SVGEGT. The CDR3 is made up of 14 amino acids. CDR3 nucleotide sequence: TGTGCCAGCAGTTACTCCGGGGGTAATTCACCCCTCCACTTT. Translating gives CASSYSGGNSPLHF.

This clonotype showed up many times. The CDR3 spells CASSLDGTGGGSPLHF. The CDR3 bases are TGTGCCAGCAGCTTAGACGGTACAGGGGGCGGTTCACCCCTCCACTTT. V is TRBV7-2 and J is TRBJ1-6, with TRBD1 matching over 9 bases. J gave up 9 bases and V 1 base, and 7 bases lay outside the gene matches. There are 16 residues in the CDR3. Germline loops: CDR1 SGHTA, CDR2 FQGNSA.

This clonotype has ten or more counts. The chain joins TRBV20-1 to TRBJ2-4; no firm D call. The CDR3 is made up of 18 amino acids. Germline V CDR1 and CDR2: DFQATT, SNEGSKA (reference sequence). Trimming stripped 3 bases from V and 0 bases from J, with 21 bases between. CDR3 coding DNA: TGCAGTGCTAGTGTCGGAGTGTTTCCTGTCCTAGCCAAAAACATTCAGTACTTC. Protein sequence: CSASVGVFPVLAKNIQYF.

The J gene is TRBJ1-1, the V gene TRBV29-1, with 7 nucleotides matching TRBD1. J gave up 6 bases and V 6 bases, and 13 bases lay outside the gene matches. The germline V gene encodes CDR1 SQVTM and CDR2 ANQGSEA. This CDR3 is built from 14 residues. The CDR3 nucleotides are TGCAGCGTATCTCAAAGGGGGCTCGTAGCTGAAGCTTTCTTT. Translating it yields CSVSQRGLVAEAFF.

Notes on this clonotype: One junction end disagrees with the germline gene, perhaps due to a read error. The rearrangement uses TRBV15 and TRBJ1-6, with a weak D call TRBD1 (5 bases). The CDR3 extends over 17 amino acids. Looked up from germline, CDR1 is LNHNV and CDR2 is YYDKDF (reference sequence). The CDR3 loop reads CATNRVRGIGLNSPLHF. CDR3 in DNA: TGTGCCACCAACAGAGTCCGGGGGATTGGATTAAATTCACCCCTCCACTTT.

The genes are TRBV7-9 and TRBJ1-2; D not certain. Germline-derived CDR1 and CDR2 are SEHNR and FQNEAQ (reference sequence). There are 13 residues in the CDR3. Trimming cost V 5 bases and J 5 bases, with 12 bases left between them. The CDR3, as DNA: TGTGCCAGCAGCCCCCGATGGGGATATGGCTACACCTTC. Translating gives CASSPRWGYGYTF.

The CDR3 nucleotides read TGCGCCAGCAGCCAATTCCCCCAGGGTAGCTCTGGAAACACCATATATTTT. Its protein is CASSQFPQGSSGNTIYF. The chain joins TRBV4-3 to TRBJ1-3; TRBD1 might be the D (5 bases). The V end was cut by 2 bases, the J end by 0 bases, with 14 bases between. Germline V gene lookup returns CDR1 LGHNA and CDR2 YSLEER. The CDR3 has 17 residues.

This clonotype was counted between two and nine times. This chain links TRBV20-1 with TRBJ1-5; 7 nucleotides line up with TRBD1. The CDR3 length is 13 residues. Germline CDR1 and CDR2: DFQATT and SNEGSKA (reference sequence). V lost 4 bases to trimming and J lost 6 bases; unmatched junction nucleotides: 6. CDR3: CSATDRVAQPQHF. The CDR3 nucleotides read TGCAGTGCTACTGACAGGGTGGCTCAGCCCCAGCATTTT.

Only a few counts were recorded for this clonotype. The genes are TRBV7-6 and TRBJ2-3; D is possibly TRBD1 or TRBD2 (5 bases each). Trimming left V 5 bases short and J 2 bases short, with 23 bases between. Germline CDR1 reads SGHVS; CDR2 reads FNYEAQ. CDR3 length: 18 residues. CDR3 nucleotide sequence: TGTGCCAGCAGCACCTGGACCGGGACGAAACTGATCACAGATACGCAGTATTTT. Translating it yields CASSTWTGTKLITDTQYF.

This clonotype has just a few counts. The chain carries TRBV6-2 or TRBV6-3 and TRBJ2-2; TRBD1 or TRBD2 may be the D gene (5 bases each). The CDR3 is made up of 16 amino acids. Germline V gives CDR1 MNHEY, CDR2 SVGEGT. V was pared by 7 bases and J by 7 bases, with 22 bases between. CDR3 sequence (DNA): TGTGCCAGCACCCTCTTCCGGGACCCGGGCGGCGGGGAGCTGTTTTTT. It translates to CASTLFRDPGGGELFF.

This clonotype was seen more than once but under ten times. V gene TRBV5-1 combines with J gene TRBJ1-2; TRBD1 aligns across 7 bases. Trimming removed 2 bases from V and 5 bases from J; junction bases left unmatched: 9. The CDR3 is 15 residues long. Germline CDR1 is SGHRS and CDR2 is YFSETQ. The CDR3 here is CASSLGGAAEYGYTF. The CDR3, as DNA: TGCGCCAGCAGCTTAGGGGGCGCCGCGGAATATGGCTACACCTTC.

There are a few counts of this clonotype. The chain links TRBV10-2 to TRBJ2-1; D is uncertain. Between the trimmed V and J ends, which lost 6 bases and 4 bases, there was a span of 10 bases. The length of the CDR3 is 13 residues. Germline lookup yields CDR1 WSHSY and CDR2 SAAADI. The CDR3 nucleotides are TGCGCCAGCAGAGGGATAGCTTACAATGAGCAGTTCTTC. Translation: CASRGIAYNEQFF.

V is TRBV27 and J is TRBJ2-3; D gene ambiguous. The CDR3 runs 14 residues. V shed 1 base and J shed 2 bases, with 7 bases lying between them. From germline, CDR1 is MNHEY and CDR2 SMNVEV (reference sequence). CDR3 bases: TGTGCCAGCAGTTTATTACAACTCACAGATACGCAGTATTTT. Translated: CASSLLQLTDTQYF.

This clonotype came up a few times. The chain recombines TRBV7-2 with TRBJ1-3; D is unresolved. V gave up 0 bases and J gave up 1 base, with 13 bases separating them. This CDR3 contains 17 residues. The germline CDR1 and CDR2 sequences are SGHTA and FQGNSA. CDR3 DNA sequence: TGTGCCAGCAGCTTAGCAGGAGCCACTACTTCTGGAAACACCATATATTTT. This translates into CASSLAGATTSGNTIYF.

This clonotype showed up just a few times. This chain joins TRBV29-1 and TRBJ2-4, with 10 bases aligning to TRBD1. Losses at the gene ends were 7 bases for V and 2 bases for J; bases not matched to a gene: 20. CDR1 and CDR2 from the germline V gene are SQVTM and ANQGSEA. This CDR3 has 19 amino acids. This CDR3 is CSASMPGQGMGSTKNIQYF. The CDR3 nucleotides are TGCAGCGCCTCCATGCCGGGACAGGGGATGGGGTCGACCAAAAACATTCAGTACTTC.